A selection of T cell receptor beta chains follows, all from one sample in a study of CD8+ T cells in alopecia areata. Assay: immunoSEQ multiplex PCR; the TCRdb copy retains only in-frame clones and omits some. This table holds 95,000 to 120,000 clones, approximately 60% found once. The source material was CD8+ T cells sorted from blood. The receptors stem from a human donor in good health. The CDR3 runs from the conserved cysteine through the conserved F or W. The D gene is left open where the match is weak. Clone size, where shown, is once, few, many, or a class for clones that have expanded.

TRBV6-1	.	TRBJ1-2	.	CASSEDPGPNYGYTF	TGTGCCAGCAGTGAGGACCCGGGACCTAACTATGGCTACACCTTC
TRBV5-1	.	TRBJ2-1	.	CASSLANEQFF	TGCGCCAGCAGCTTAGCCAATGAGCAGTTCTTC
TRBV7-8	.	TRBJ1-2	.	CASSLAPASNYGYTF	TGTGCCAGCAGCTTAGCTCCCGCCAGCAACTATGGCTACACCTTC
TRBV20-1	.	TRBJ2-1	.	CSASTLNEQFF	TGCAGTGCTAGTACTCTCAATGAGCAGTTCTTC
TRBV10-3	few	TRBJ2-7	.	CASSYSGDSSYEQYF	TGTGCCAGCAGTTACTCCGGGGACTCTTCCTACGAGCAGTACTTC
TRBV7-2	.	TRBJ2-5	.	CASTPYMGARQETQYF	TGTGCCAGCACCCCATATATGGGGGCGCGGCAAGAGACCCAGTACTTC
TRBV9	.	TRBJ2-2	TRBD2	CASSPLAGTENTGELFF	TGTGCCAGCAGCCCATTAGCGGGCACTGAGAACACCGGGGAGCTGTTTTTT
TRBV7-9	few	TRBJ2-7	.	CASSPSYEQYF	TGTGCCAGCAGTCCCTCCTACGAGCAGTACTTC
TRBV7-9	few	TRBJ1-2	.	CASSLWNYGYTF	TGTGCCAGCAGCCTGTGGAACTATGGCTACACCTTC
TRBV7-8	once	TRBJ2-5	TRBD1	CASSWNRGETQYF	TGTGCCAGCAGCTGGAACAGGGGAGAGACCCAGTACTTC
TRBV6-5	.	TRBJ2-5	.	CASSDLRKVKTQYF	TGTGCCAGCAGTGACCTTCGGAAGGTGAAGACCCAGTACTTC